The 30 T cell receptor beta chains listed next were all sequenced from one sample in a study of OX40 agonist ivuxolimab in advanced cancers. Only in-frame clones appear in the TCRdb table, and some are missing; sequencing was by immunoSEQ multiplex PCR. The sample shows about 99,000 clones, around 94% of them seen only once. The sample consisted of CD4+ or CD8+ T cells sorted from blood, taken in a trial of the OX40 agonist ivuxolimab. The receptors stem from an adult with an advanced solid tumor such as melanoma, head and neck, liver or kidney cancer.

V and J are TRBV5-6 and TRBJ1-5; D may be TRBD1 (6 bases). This CDR3 contains 13 residues. Germline V CDR1 and CDR2: SGHDT, YYEEEE. Trimming pared 1 base from V and 6 bases from J, leaving 8 bases between. The CDR3: CASSLTGTQPQHF. The CDR3 DNA sequence: TGTGCCAGCAGCTTGACAGGGACTCAGCCCCAGCATTTT.

This CDR3 reads CASSPPSTPGDEQFF. CDR3 in DNA: TGTGCCAGCTCACCTCCTAGTACCCCAGGGGATGAGCAGTTCTTC. The rearrangement joins TRBV18 to TRBJ2-1; a weak D match, TRBD1 (6 bases). The V gene lost 3 bases and the J gene lost 8 bases, with 17 bases spanning the gap. The germline gives CDR1 KGHSH, CDR2 LQKENI. The CDR3 contains 15 residues.

This clone was seen once. J is TRBJ1-1 and V is TRBV4-3; perhaps TRBD1 as D (6 bases). CDR3 size: 15 residues. Trimming cost V 3 bases and J 4 bases, with 15 bases left between them. Looked up from germline, CDR1 is LGHNA and CDR2 is YSLEER. CDR3 residues: CASSHLDRPRTEAFF. The CDR3 DNA sequence: TGCGCCAGCAGCCACTTGGACAGACCCCGCACTGAAGCTTTCTTT.

The rearrangement joins TRBV6-5 to TRBJ1-4; D remains ambiguous. Per the germline V gene, CDR1 is MNHEY and CDR2 is SVGAGI. The V end lost 5 bases, the J end lost 8 bases, and 9 bases lay between the germline ends. This CDR3 contains 12 residues. CDR3 protein: CASSEQTEKLFF. The CDR3 bases are TGTGCCAGCAGTGAGCAAACAGAAAAACTGTTTTTT.

The V call is TRBV19, the J call TRBJ2-3; 8 bases map to TRBD1. CDR1 LNHDA and CDR2 SQIVND come from the germline V gene (reference sequence). The CDR3 is 15 amino acids. V lost 2 bases and J lost 1; bases outside the gene matches: 2. The CDR3 coding sequence is TGTGCCAGTAGTATACTGACAGGGGGCACAGATACGCAGTATTTT. This translates into CASSILTGGTDTQYF.

The CDR3 DNA is TGTGCCAGCAGCTCCGGGGCCTATAAGAATTCTGAAGCTTTCTTT. Translated: CASSSGAYKNSEAFF. The J gene is TRBJ1-1, the V gene TRBV5-5, with a possible D match to TRBD1 (5 bases). The CDR3 spans 15 residues. Germline V CDR1 and CDR2: SGHKS, YYEKEE (reference sequence). The V end lost 3 bases, the J end lost 6 bases, and 18 bases lay between the germline ends. The full variable domain, with the rest looked up from reference TRBV5-5 and TRBJ1-1, is DAGVTQSPTHLIKTRGQQVTLRCSPISGHKSVSWYQQVLGQGPQFIFQYYEKEERGRGNFPDRFSARQFPNYSSELNVNALLLGDSALYLCASSSGAYKNSEAFFGQGTRLTVV.

This chain uses TRBV7-9 with TRBJ1-3, with D perhaps matching TRBD1 (5 bases). Germline V lookup: CDR1 SEHNR, CDR2 FQNEAQ (reference sequence). V was clipped by 4 bases and J by 4 bases, with 20 bases between them. CDR3 length: 17 amino acids. In DNA form, the CDR3 reads TGTGCCAGCAGCTCAATCGAGGCAGGGTATAGGGGAAACACCATATATTTT. Translation: CASSSIEAGYRGNTIYF.

The V call is TRBV9, the J call TRBJ2-5; D perhaps matches TRBD2 (5 bases). Deletions cut 0 bases from V and 1 base from J, with 10 bases between. Per the germline V gene, CDR1 is SGDLS and CDR2 is YYNGEE. This CDR3 is built from 15 residues. The CDR3 nucleotides read TGTGCCAGCAGCGTAGTGGGGAGTCGCCAAGAGACCCAGTACTTC. Translated: CASSVVGSRQETQYF.

With respect to this clone: The identical CDR3 is also encoded by other nucleotide sequences in the sample. The J gene is TRBJ1-3, the V gene TRBV9, with unresolved D. This CDR3 is 12 amino acids long. V shed 0 bases and J shed 4 bases, with 2 bases lying between them. The V gene's germline CDR1 is SGDLS and CDR2 YYNGEE. CDR3 nucleotides: TGTGCCAGCAGCGTAGACGGAAACACCATATATTTT. This gives the protein CASSVDGNTIYF. Filled out from reference TRBV9 and TRBJ1-3, the complete variable domain reads DSGVTQTPKHLITATGQRVTLRCSPRSGDLSVYWYQQSLDQGLQFLIQYYNGEERAKGNILERFSAQQFPDLHSELNLSSLELGDSALYFCASSVDGNTIYFGEGSWLTVV.

The rearrangement joins TRBV15 to TRBJ1-4; D ambiguous. This CDR3 is 12 amino acids long. V dropped 0 bases and J dropped 8 bases, with 4 bases sitting between them. Germline lookup yields CDR1 LNHNV and CDR2 YYDKDF (reference sequence). CDR3 nucleotide sequence: TGTGCCACCAGCAGAGAAAGAGAAAAACTGTTTTTT. This encodes CATSREREKLFF. The full variable domain, with the rest looked up from reference TRBV15 and TRBJ1-4, is DAMVIQNPRYQVTQFGKPVTLSCSQTLNHNVMYWYQQKSSQAPKLLFHYYDKDFNNEADTPDNFQSRRPNTSFCFLDIRSPGLGDTAMYLCATSREREKLFFGSGTQLSVL.

The gene calls are TRBV5-1 and TRBJ1-3; 9 bases align to TRBD1. Germline assignment: CDR1 SGHRS and CDR2 YFSETQ. This CDR3 comprises 17 residues. The V gene end was trimmed by 2 bases and the J gene end by 2 bases; junction bases not matched to a gene: 8. In DNA form, the CDR3 reads TGCGCCAGCAGCTTATTGGGACAGGGTGTCGCTGGAAACACCATATATTTT. It codes for CASSLLGQGVAGNTIYF.

For this clone: The same CDR3 can be traced to other DNA sequences in this sample. CDR3 protein: CASSVGGSGANVLTF. The DNA of the CDR3 is TGTGCCAGCAGCGTAGGAGGATCTGGGGCCAACGTCCTGACTTTC. The rearrangement uses TRBV9 and TRBJ2-6; D unresolved. V lost 0 bases and J 1 base, leaving 5 bases between the germline ends. CDR3 size: 15 residues. Germline CDR1 SGDLS, CDR2 YYNGEE.

The chain combines TRBV7-8 with TRBJ1-2; 7 nucleotides align to TRBD1. Looked up from germline, CDR1 is SGHVS and CDR2 is FQNEAQ. The CDR3 extends over 14 amino acids. Unmatched junction bases numbered 7, after V lost 5 bases and J lost 4 bases. The CDR3 bases are TGTGCCAGCAGCGCCGACAGGGTAATCTATGGCTACACCTTC. This sequence encodes CASSADRVIYGYTF. The whole variable domain, remainder taken from reference TRBV7-8 and TRBJ1-2, is GAGVSQSPRYKVAKRGQDVALRCDPISGHVSLFWYQQALGQGPEFLTYFQNEAQLDKSGLPSDRFFAERPEGSVSTLKIQRTQQEDSAVYLCASSADRVIYGYTFGSGTRLTVV.

This chain uses TRBV7-6 with TRBJ1-2; 7 nucleotides line up with TRBD1. The CDR3 is made up of 13 amino acids. Trimming at V came to 1 base and at J to 9 bases, leaving 5 bases not matched to a gene. From germline, CDR1 is SGHVS and CDR2 FNYEAQ. The CDR3, as DNA: TGTGCCAGCAGCTTAGGAGACAGGGAAAGCTACACCTTC. Its translation: CASSLGDRESYTF.

The count of this clone is one. The rearrangement links TRBV9 to TRBJ2-2; 10 nucleotides match TRBD2. Germline loops: CDR1 SGDLS, CDR2 YYNGEE. This CDR3 contains 16 residues. Trimming took 3 bases from V and 6 from J; bases not matched to a gene: 8. CDR3 nucleotides: TGTGCCAGCAGCGGGACCGGGACTAGCGTACCCGGGGAGCTGTTTTTT. Translation: CASSGTGTSVPGELFF.

The rearrangement uses TRBV18 and TRBJ2-7; maybe TRBD1 (5 bases). V was clipped by 3 bases and J by 6 bases, with 15 bases between them. CDR1 KGHSH and CDR2 LQKENI come from the germline V gene. CDR3 size: 14 residues. The CDR3: CASSPSSQGAEQYF. As DNA, the CDR3 is TGTGCCAGCTCACCGTCCTCTCAGGGTGCCGAGCAGTACTTC.

Comment on this clone: This sample includes further DNA sequences coding for the same CDR3. The rearrangement links TRBV7-2 to TRBJ1-2; D perhaps matches TRBD1 (5 bases). The V and J ends lost 1 base and 2 bases respectively, with 5 bases between them. The CDR3 covers 13 residues. Germline CDR1 and CDR2: SGHTA and FQGNSA. As DNA, the CDR3 is TGTGCCAGCAGCTTAGGACAGAACTATGGCTACACCTTC. Residues: CASSLGQNYGYTF.

J is TRBJ2-3 and V is TRBV6-5; tentatively, D is TRBD1 or TRBD2 (6 bases each). The CDR3 is 14 residues long. Looked up from germline, CDR1 is MNHEY and CDR2 is SVGAGI. V lost 0 bases to trimming and J lost 10 bases, with 14 bases between them. For the CDR3, the DNA is TGTGCCAGCAGTTACTCGATTGCCGGGGGCGCGCAGTATTTT. Protein product: CASSYSIAGGAQYF.

The chain combines TRBV5-4 with TRBJ1-3, with 8 bases fitting TRBD1. This CDR3 spans 17 amino acids. Losses at the gene ends were 3 bases for V and 3 bases for J; bases not matched to a gene: 11. Germline V lookup: CDR1 SGHNT, CDR2 YYREEE (reference sequence). For the CDR3, the DNA is TGTGCCAGCAGCTCCCACGGACAGGGACGGATTGGAAACACCATATATTTT. Amino acid sequence: CASSSHGQGRIGNTIYF.

The chain links TRBV5-6 to TRBJ1-1; D gene unclear. Deletions cut 5 bases from V and 2 bases from J, with 4 bases between. CDR1 and CDR2 (germline): SGHDT, YYEEEE. The CDR3 has 11 residues. The chain's CDR3 is CASSLNTEAFF. The CDR3 nucleotides read TGTGCCAGCAGTCTTAACACTGAAGCTTTCTTT.

V gene TRBV5-1 combines with J gene TRBJ2-5; D gene uncertain. This CDR3 has 12 amino acids. Germline CDR1 is SGHRS and CDR2 is YFSETQ. The germline V and J ends were trimmed by 1 base and 5 bases, with 6 bases remaining between them. CDR3 sequence (DNA): TGCGCCAGCAGCTTGACTTGGGAGACCCAGTACTTC. It yields the protein CASSLTWETQYF.

This chain joins TRBV11-1 and TRBJ2-2, with TRBD2 identical over 15 bases. Germline V gene lookup returns CDR1 SGHAT and CDR2 FQDESV (reference sequence). This CDR3 has 16 residues. The V segment lost 5 bases and the J segment 7 bases; nucleotides outside the gene matches: 5. The CDR3 region has the DNA TGTGCCAGCAGCGACAAGGGACTAGCGGGGGGCGGGGAGCTGTTTTTT. As protein: CASSDKGLAGGGELFF. The full variable domain, with the rest looked up from reference TRBV11-1 and TRBJ2-2, is EAEVAQSPRYKITEKSQAVAFWCDPISGHATLYWYRQILGQGPELLVQFQDESVVDDSQLPKDRFSAERLKGVDSTLKIQPAELGDSAMYLCASSDKGLAGGGELFFGEGSRLTVL.

The chain carries TRBV9 and TRBJ1-1, with D maybe TRBD1 (6 bases). Looked up from germline, CDR1 is SGDLS and CDR2 is YYNGEE. With 4 bases removed from V and 6 bases from J, the gap between germline ends came to 13 bases. The CDR3 contains 13 residues. Written as DNA, the CDR3 is TGTGCCAGCAGCAAACAGGGATTTCCTGAAGCTTTCTTT. It encodes CASSKQGFPEAFF.

The chain carries TRBV7-2 and TRBJ1-3; a possible D gene is TRBD1 (5 bases). The CDR3 is 20 residues long. Germline lookup yields CDR1 SGHTA and CDR2 FQGNSA. Trimming pared 0 bases from V and 10 bases from J, leaving 31 bases between. In DNA form, the CDR3 reads TGTGCCAGCAGCTTAGCCCGACAGTCTCGCGATCGCGGTCGCTTGGGAACCATATATTTT. It codes for CASSLARQSRDRGRLGTIYF. Drawing the rest from reference TRBV7-2 and TRBJ1-3, the complete variable domain is GAGVSQSPSNKVTEKGKDVELRCDPISGHTALYWYRQSLGQGLEFLIYFQGNSAPDKSGLPSDRFSAERTGGSVSTLTIQRTQQEDSAVYLCASSLARQSRDRGRLGTIYFGEGSWLTVV.

This chain uses TRBV30 with TRBJ1-4; D not resolved. Germline CDR1 reads GTSNPN; CDR2 reads SVGIG (reference sequence). Trimming shortened V by 0 bases and J by 7 bases, and 12 bases separated the two germline ends. The CDR3 loop spans 14 amino acids. CDR3 region: CAWSVQPVGEKLFF. The CDR3 DNA follows: TGTGCCTGGAGTGTGCAACCAGTAGGTGAAAAACTGTTTTTT.

This chain's CDR3 is CASTVRGGGGHEQYF. Here the CDR3 DNA reads TGCGCCAGCACCGTAAGGGGCGGGGGCGGGCACGAGCAGTACTTC. The genes are TRBV5-1 and TRBJ2-7, with D tentatively TRBD2 (7 bases). The CDR3 extends over 15 amino acids. Looked up from germline, CDR1 is SGHRS and CDR2 is YFSETQ. Deletions cut 6 bases from V and 5 bases from J, with 21 bases between.

The DNA for the CDR3 is TGTGCCAGCAGCCCCGGGACAATTAAGGAGACCCAGTACTTC. It encodes CASSPGTIKETQYF. The chain is built from TRBV7-7 and TRBJ2-5; weak D call: TRBD1 (6 bases). Germline CDR1 SSHAT, CDR2 FNYEAQ (reference sequence). V lost 5 bases to trimming and J lost 5 bases, with 15 bases between them. The CDR3 is 14 residues long.

The genes are TRBV7-9 and TRBJ1-5; possibly TRBD1 for D (5 bases). This CDR3 is 16 amino acids long. Germline V gene sequence: CDR1 SEHNR, CDR2 FQNEAQ (reference sequence). V was cut by 1 base and J by 2 bases, with 12 bases left in between. CDR3 residues: CASSLDAGLRNQPQHF. CDR3 in DNA: TGTGCCAGCAGCTTAGACGCGGGGCTTCGCAATCAGCCCCAGCATTTT.

The rearrangement joins TRBV7-2 to TRBJ2-1; the D is unclear. Germline loops: CDR1 SGHTA, CDR2 FQGNSA. V shed 2 bases and J shed 5 bases, with 7 bases lying between them. CDR3 length equals 13 residues. In nucleotides, the CDR3 is TGTGCCAGCAGCTTAATGCTGGACAATGAGCAGTTCTTC. The encoded protein is CASSLMLDNEQFF. The full variable domain, rest sourced from reference TRBV7-2 and TRBJ2-1, is GAGVSQSPSNKVTEKGKDVELRCDPISGHTALYWYRQSLGQGLEFLIYFQGNSAPDKSGLPSDRFSAERTGGSVSTLTIQRTQQEDSAVYLCASSLMLDNEQFFGPGTRLTVL.

This chain links TRBV6-5 with TRBJ2-5; 8 nucleotides line up with TRBD2. Germline V CDR1 and CDR2: MNHEY, SVGAGI. The J segment lost 5 bases and the V segment lost 5 bases, leaving 7 bases of the junction unmatched. The CDR3 has 14 amino acids. CDR3 sequence (DNA): TGTGCCAGCAGTGTAGCGGGGTTGGGGGAGACCCAGTACTTC. Translated: CASSVAGLGETQYF.